What follows describes a single TCR beta chain. Per the authors' pipeline: Scientists estimated how many nucleated cells there were by amplifying reference gene primers. Profiled with immunoSEQ multiplex PCR; TCRdb holds only in-frame clones, not every one. V, J and clone size derive from that table, while D and trimming were established from the DNA sequence. This table holds 150,000 to 200,000 clones, approximately 82% found once. Participants were placed into cohorts based on the clinical history they reported. Two negative PCRs, clearance, or symptom resolution characterized the recovered Cohort 3 donors. These data belong to a study of blood T cell repertoires in COVID-19. Per germline, CDR1 MNHNS and CDR2 SASEGT. This CDR3 is 18 amino acids long. With 0 bases clipped from V and 5 bases from J, the junction kept 10 bases outside the gene matches.

Sequencing was done on a sample of PBMCs or T cells enriched from blood (not recorded which). This receptor was obtained from a man aged 45-65 years who had recovered from COVID-19. The chain recombines TRBV6-1 with TRBJ2-1, with TRBD2 matching over 10 bases. CDR3 protein: CASSEAYKAGGWNNEQFF. CDR3 sequence (DNA): TGTGCCAGCAGTGAAGCGTATAAAGCGGGGGGGTGGAACAATGAGCAGTTCTTC.